A single sample is the source of the 30 T cell receptor beta chains below, sequenced in a study of CD4+ T cells in melanoma. Here immunoSEQ multiplex PCR was the method, and the copy in TCRdb shows in-frame clones only, minus some. Seen here are about 10,000 clones, roughly 78% observed once, and the top ten hold about 21%. The sample comprised cells from a culture (not recorded whether cultured in vitro). The receptor set was obtained from a human donor with melanoma.

This clone appeared a few times. V is TRBV2 and J is TRBJ1-2; no firm D call. V was pared by 2 bases and J by 2 bases, with 6 bases between. Per germline, CDR1 SNHLY and CDR2 FYNNEI. This CDR3 is built from 13 residues. In DNA form, the CDR3 reads TGTGCCAGCAGTGAAACACTAAACTATGGCTACACCTTC. Translation: CASSETLNYGYTF.

This rearrangement joins TRBV10-2 to TRBJ2-1; 10 nucleotides line up with TRBD2. With 6 bases clipped from V and 4 bases from J, the junction kept 6 bases outside the gene matches. CDR3 length: 15 amino acids. Germline V gene sequence: CDR1 WSHSY, CDR2 SAAADI. The CDR3 is CASSLTSGEYNEQFF. The DNA for the CDR3 is TGCGCCAGCAGCCTAACTAGCGGGGAGTACAATGAGCAGTTCTTC.

This clone was seen only once. The chain employs TRBV5-6 and TRBJ1-5, with a possible D match to TRBD1 (6 bases). Per germline, CDR1 SGHDT and CDR2 YYEEEE. Trimming removed 2 bases from V and 4 bases from J, with 13 bases in between. CDR3 length equals 15 residues. CDR3 in DNA: TGTGCCAGCAGCTTTTTGGGGGCTACTAATCAGCCCCAGCATTTT. This codes for CASSFLGATNQPQHF.

The chain recombines TRBV7-9 with TRBJ2-7, with 7 bases matching TRBD2. V lost 7 bases to trimming and J lost 1 base; unmatched junction nucleotides: 10. This CDR3 spans 15 amino acids. Germline V gene sequence: CDR1 SEHNR, CDR2 FQNEAQ (reference sequence). CDR3 amino acids: CASTPGSSGSYEQYF. CDR3 bases: TGTGCCAGCACCCCCGGGAGTAGCGGGTCCTACGAGCAGTACTTC.

V is TRBV7-8 and J is TRBJ2-2; perhaps TRBD2 as D (5 bases). The CDR3 consists of 14 residues. Germline V gives CDR1 SGHVS, CDR2 FQNEAQ. The V end was cut by 3 bases, the J end by 6 bases, with 11 bases between. The CDR3 DNA reads as TGTGCCAGCAGCTTGCGGGTCGGGTCCGGGGAGCTGTTTTTT. Residues: CASSLRVGSGELFF.

The chain employs TRBV5-1 and TRBJ2-3; D ambiguous. The ends were cut back, 4 bases at V and 5 bases at J, with 8 bases in the middle. The germline V gene encodes CDR1 SGHRS and CDR2 YFSETQ. This CDR3 spans 12 amino acids. The CDR3: CASSPEVDTQYF. CDR3 DNA: TGCGCCAGCAGCCCCGAAGTAGATACGCAGTATTTT.

The chain recombines TRBV6-5 with TRBJ2-3, with 7 bases fitting TRBD2. J was trimmed by 6 bases and V by 8 bases; bases with no gene match: 14. The CDR3 runs 15 residues. Germline-derived CDR1 and CDR2 are MNHEY and SVGAGI. For the CDR3, the DNA is TGTGCCAGCGATGGAGCGGGGAGGTCAATGGATACGCAGTATTTT. Its protein product is CASDGAGRSMDTQYF.

This clone came up a few times. The rearrangement uses TRBV4-1 and TRBJ1-1; TRBD1 matches 7 bases. The germline V gene encodes CDR1 MGHRA and CDR2 YSYEKL. The V segment lost 4 bases and the J segment 1 base; nucleotides outside the gene matches: 9. The CDR3 has 16 amino acids. CDR3 sequence: CASSRGTGTANTEAFF. CDR3 bases: TGCGCCAGCAGCCGCGGGACCGGGACAGCGAACACTGAAGCTTTCTTT.

This clone has only a few counts. The chain combines TRBV4-2 with TRBJ2-3, with 9 bases identical to TRBD2. The CDR3 contains 17 residues. In germline, CDR1 is LGHNA, CDR2 YNFKEQ. The V and J ends lost 4 bases and 6 bases, in that order; junction bases with no gene match: 14. This CDR3 is CASSRSSAGGLSDTQYF. CDR3 in DNA: TGTGCCAGCAGCCGATCCTCAGCGGGGGGCCTGTCGGATACGCAGTATTTT.

The rearrangement links TRBV6-1 to TRBJ2-7, with D tentatively TRBD1 or TRBD2 (6 bases each). Germline-derived CDR1 and CDR2 are MNHNS and SASEGT. Trimming took off 2 bases at V and 2 bases at J, with 10 bases between the two ends. The CDR3 loop spans 14 amino acids. The CDR3 reads CASSEKGGTYEQYF. CDR3 coding DNA: TGTGCCAGCAGTGAAAAGGGGGGAACCTACGAGCAGTACTTC.

CDR3: CASSLLAQETQYF. The CDR3 region has the DNA TGTGCCAGCAGCTTATTGGCTCAGGAGACCCAGTACTTC. J is TRBJ2-5 and V is TRBV7-3, with D uncertain. The V and J ends lost 2 bases and 5 bases respectively, with 9 bases between them. This CDR3 spans 13 amino acids. In germline, CDR1 is SGHTA, CDR2 FQGTGA.

The chain combines TRBV7-3 with TRBJ2-7; 8 nucleotides match TRBD2. Germline V gene data show CDR1 as SGHTA and CDR2 as FQGTGA. The V gene end was trimmed by 2 bases and the J gene end by 7 bases; junction bases not matched to a gene: 4. The CDR3 extends over 13 amino acids. For the CDR3, the DNA is TGTGCCAGCAGCTTAGATGGACTAGCTGAGCAGTACTTC. Protein product: CASSLDGLAEQYF. The variable domain in full, with the rest retrieved from reference TRBV7-3 and TRBJ2-7, is GAGVSQTPSNKVTEKGKYVELRCDPISGHTALYWYRQSLGQGPEFLIYFQGTGAADDSGLPNDRFFAVRPEGSVSTLKIQRTERGDSAVYLCASSLDGLAEQYFGPGTRLTVT.

The chain links TRBV10-3 to TRBJ2-5, with 7 positions matching TRBD1. After removal of 10 bases from V and 5 bases from J, the junction contained 10 bases not matched to a gene. Germline CDR1 and CDR2: ENHRY and SYGVKD. The CDR3 runs 13 residues. This chain's CDR3 is CASSKGAGETQYF. Here the CDR3 DNA reads TGTGCCAGTTCAAAGGGGGCAGGGGAGACCCAGTACTTC.

Only a few counts were recorded for this clone. CDR3 region: CAISESPQRNSYEQYF. The CDR3 bases are TGTGCCATCAGTGAGAGTCCCCAGCGGAACTCCTACGAGCAGTACTTC. The chain carries TRBV10-3 and TRBJ2-7; the D gene is possibly TRBD2 (5 bases). The CDR3 totals 16 residues. Germline-derived CDR1 and CDR2 are ENHRY and SYGVKD. V lost 2 bases and J lost 0, with 14 bases in between.

The gene calls are TRBV2 and TRBJ2-2; D is uncertain. V was shortened by 3 bases and J by 8 bases, with 13 bases between the two germline ends. CDR3 length: 14 amino acids. Per the germline V gene, CDR1 is SNHLY and CDR2 is FYNNEI. CDR3 sequence reads: CASSEWLVGGELFF. DNA for the CDR3: TGTGCCAGCAGTGAGTGGCTAGTTGGTGGGGAGCTGTTTTTT.

The chain has TRBV5-1 and TRBJ1-5; 7 nucleotides agree with TRBD1. The CDR3 has 15 residues. In germline, CDR1 is SGHRS, CDR2 YFSETQ. The trim removed 4 bases at V and 0 bases at J, leaving 4 bases unmatched. As DNA, the CDR3 is TGCGCCAGCAGCGAAGCAGGGGGTAGCAATCAGCCCCAGCATTTT. The encoded protein is CASSEAGGSNQPQHF.

This clone was seen a single time. The chain uses TRBV11-2 and TRBJ2-7; no clear D gene. There are 14 residues in the CDR3. From germline, CDR1 is SGHAT and CDR2 FQNNGV. Between the trimmed V and J ends, which lost 3 bases and 10 bases, there was a span of 19 bases. Written as DNA, the CDR3 is TGTGCCAGCAGCTTTATGGGTCTATTGGGGAACCAGTACTTC. Protein sequence: CASSFMGLLGNQYF.

This chain uses TRBV7-9 with TRBJ1-6; TRBD1 agrees at 7 bases. The V gene's germline CDR1 is SEHNR and CDR2 FQNEAQ (reference sequence). Trimming cost V 4 bases and J 1 base; bases outside gene matches: 7. This CDR3 has 17 amino acids. CDR3 coding DNA: TGTGCCAGCAGCTCTTCTAACAGGGGTTCCTATAATTCACCCCTCCACTTT. It codes for CASSSSNRGSYNSPLHF.

This clone is deemed medium-sized. The rearrangement uses TRBV10-3 and TRBJ2-7; D remains ambiguous. Germline lookup yields CDR1 ENHRY and CDR2 SYGVKD. Trimming left V 4 bases short and J 6 bases short, with 13 bases between. CDR3 length equals 13 residues. Here the CDR3 DNA reads TGTGCCATCAGTGCGAACGGAATGGGCGAGCAGTACTTC. Translation: CAISANGMGEQYF.

The chain has TRBV12-3 or TRBV12-4 and TRBJ2-7; weak D call: TRBD2 (6 bases). The CDR3 spans 12 residues. V shed 6 bases and J shed 7 bases, with 13 bases lying between them. The CDR3 region is CASSLGTWEQYF. The CDR3 region has the DNA TGTGCCAGCAGCCTTGGGACTTGGGAGCAGTACTTC.

The V gene is TRBV19, the J gene TRBJ1-5; 8 bases are shared with TRBD1. Looked up from germline, CDR1 is LNHDA and CDR2 is SQIVND (reference sequence). CDR3 length equals 16 residues. V shed 6 bases and J 4 bases; nucleotides not matched to a gene: 11. In nucleotides, the CDR3 is TGTGCCAGTAGGGAGCCATACGACAGGGGTAATCAGCCCCAGCATTTT. This sequence encodes CASREPYDRGNQPQHF.

A single count supports this clone. This chain joins TRBV5-4 and TRBJ2-1; 11 nucleotides line up with TRBD1. The J segment lost 5 bases and the V segment lost 4 bases, leaving 11 bases of the junction unmatched. Germline assignment: CDR1 SGHNT and CDR2 YYREEE (reference sequence). The CDR3 is 17 amino acids. The CDR3 loop is CASSLGQGAAVNNEQFF. CDR3 DNA: TGTGCCAGCAGCCTAGGACAGGGGGCGGCGGTAAACAATGAGCAGTTCTTC.

The rearrangement uses TRBV5-1 and TRBJ2-3; 8 nucleotides align to TRBD2. J lost 2 bases, V lost 7 bases, and 9 bases had no gene match. The CDR3 contains 15 residues. Germline V lookup: CDR1 SGHRS, CDR2 YFSETQ. The CDR3 region is CASVLTSGPTDTQYF. For the CDR3, the DNA is TGCGCCAGCGTACTCACTAGCGGACCCACAGATACGCAGTATTTT.

The chain recombines TRBV27 with TRBJ2-3, with TRBD1 identical over 7 bases. The CDR3 runs 15 residues. Germline lookup yields CDR1 MNHEY and CDR2 SMNVEV (reference sequence). Trimming removed 2 bases from V and 1 base from J; junction bases left unmatched: 3. The CDR3 region has the DNA TGTGCCAGCAGTTTACAGGGGGTCGGCACAGATACGCAGTATTTT. It codes for CASSLQGVGTDTQYF.

CDR3 loop: CASSLGANTEAFF. In nucleotides, the CDR3 is TGTGCCAGCAGCTTAGGAGCGAACACTGAAGCTTTCTTT. The chain carries TRBV7-3 and TRBJ1-1; D unresolved. Germline V gene sequence: CDR1 SGHTA, CDR2 FQGTGA. V was pared by 2 bases and J by 1 base, with 5 bases between. The CDR3 has 13 amino acids. The full variable domain, with the rest looked up from reference TRBV7-3 and TRBJ1-1, is GAGVSQTPSNKVTEKGKYVELRCDPISGHTALYWYRQSLGQGPEFLIYFQGTGAADDSGLPNDRFFAVRPEGSVSTLKIQRTERGDSAVYLCASSLGANTEAFFGQGTRLTVV.

The CDR3 coding sequence is TGTGCCACCAGCAGAGATCCCGGGACAGGGGGCTACGAGCAGTACTTC. This codes for CATSRDPGTGGYEQYF. The chain employs TRBV15 and TRBJ2-7; TRBD1 matches 11 bases. CDR3 length: 16 residues. V gave up 0 bases and J gave up 3 bases; unmatched junction bases: 4. Germline V lookup: CDR1 LNHNV, CDR2 YYDKDF (reference sequence). The variable domain in full, completed from reference TRBV15 and TRBJ2-7, reads DAMVIQNPRYQVTQFGKPVTLSCSQTLNHNVMYWYQQKSSQAPKLLFHYYDKDFNNEADTPDNFQSRRPNTSFCFLDIRSPGLGDTAMYLCATSRDPGTGGYEQYFGPGTRLTVT.

The rearrangement uses TRBV11-3 and TRBJ2-1; a weak D match, TRBD2 (5 bases). The germline V and J ends were trimmed by 3 bases and 5 bases, with 8 bases remaining between them. The CDR3 covers 13 residues. Germline-derived CDR1 and CDR2 are SGHNT and YENEEA. The CDR3 protein is CASSFSGNNEQFF. The DNA for the CDR3 is TGTGCCAGCAGCTTCTCGGGGAACAATGAGCAGTTCTTC.

This chain joins TRBV4-2 and TRBJ2-5; 8 positions match TRBD1. J gave up 5 bases and V 4 bases, and 9 bases lay outside the gene matches. This CDR3 has 15 residues. Germline V gene lookup returns CDR1 LGHNA and CDR2 YNFKEQ. In DNA, the CDR3 is TGTGCCAGCAGCCTACAGGGGGGAACCGGGGAGACCCAGTACTTC. This translates into CASSLQGGTGETQYF.

This clone turned up a few times. The chain is built from TRBV6-1 and TRBJ2-7, with 12 positions matching TRBD1. Germline lookup yields CDR1 MNHNS and CDR2 SASEGT. This CDR3 contains 17 residues. The junction had 6 bases not matched to a gene; V was cut back by 0 bases and J by 3 bases. The CDR3 DNA sequence: TGTGCCAGCAGTGAAGCCGCCGGGACAGGGGGCGACTACGAGCAGTACTTC. This gives the protein CASSEAAGTGGDYEQYF.

This chain links TRBV29-1 with TRBJ1-5; no definite D call. Germline assignment: CDR1 SQVTM and CDR2 ANQGSEA. The ends were cut back, 7 bases at V and 2 bases at J, with 9 bases in the middle. The CDR3 has 12 residues. CDR3 in amino acids: CSARMGNQPQHF. CDR3 nucleotides: TGCAGCGCCCGGATGGGCAATCAGCCCCAGCATTTT.